The table lists the clone carrying this T cell receptor beta chain with many counts. The data originate from a study of neurological immune-mediated disorders. TCRdb analysed the 5' RACE reads with MiXCR anew, one entry per CDR3 protein. The data show around 66,000 distinct CDR3 sequences, roughly 5% seen once. Germline trimming cut 3 bases from V and 2 bases from J; bases unmatched to any gene: 6. The CDR3 loop spans 16 amino acids. The rearrangement uses TRBV12-3 or TRBV12-4 and TRBJ2-3, with 9 positions matching TRBD2. Sample: PBMCs. The sequence was obtained from a woman aged 25 to 39 with multiple sclerosis. The CDR3 loop is CASSFRLAANTDTQYF. The DNA of the CDR3 is TGTGCCAGCAGTTTCAGACTAGCGGCTAACACAGATACGCAGTATTTT.